This T cell receptor beta chain was obtained from a study of beta chain features in type 1 diabetes. Study as a whole: Analysis included about 110 million sorted cells drawn from all samples. Overall study results and limits: More deletions and fewer insertions at VDJ junctions were found in patients with type 1 diabetes. Patients' naive, central memory and regulatory TCRB repertoires appeared more alike than those of healthy donors. TCRB CDR3 length was moderately but significantly reduced in all four CD4+ subsets of Type 1 diabetes patients.

Looked up from germline, CDR1 is SEHNR and CDR2 is FQNEAQ (reference sequence). The CDR3 is 12 residues long. Trimming shortened V by 5 bases and J by 5 bases, and 9 bases separated the two germline ends. The whole isolated RNA underwent reverse transcription, so sequencing captured expressed TCRB transcripts. The table came from immunoSEQ multiplex PCR; TCRdb's copy has only in-frame clones and leaves some out. The sample shows about half a million clones, about an eighth of them seen only once. A remark on this clone: Its antigen remains unknown. The same CDR3 can be traced to other DNA sequences in this sample.

The sample consisted of naive CD4+ T cells from blood. V usage is TRBV7-9 and J usage is TRBJ2-5, with D perhaps TRBD1 (6 bases). This receptor was obtained from a woman aged 18 to 35 in good health. The CDR3 nucleotides are TGTGCCAGCAGCCCGCAGGGGGAGACCCAGTACTTC. Amino acids: CASSPQGETQYF.